The T cell receptor (beta chain) described here comes from a study of T cell responses to AZD1222 COVID-19 vaccine. Notes on the study in general: Only a handful of individuals given AZD1222 were seropositive at baseline. There were vaccine-associated CD4 TCRs across spike, dominant at 160-218 and 743-854. The reported proportion of spike-specific TCRs targeting unmutated variant regions was nearly half.

The V gene's germline CDR1 is MNHNY and CDR2 SVGAGI (reference sequence). The V segment lost 7 bases and the J segment 4 bases; nucleotides outside the gene matches: 3. The CDR3 totals 13 residues. Turning to this clone: What it recognizes is unknown.

TCRdb keeps only in-frame clones here, not all; method: immunoSEQ multiplex PCR. The data hold roughly 81,000 clones, with 86% observed a single time. This TCR derives from an adult in good health. The material sequenced was peripheral blood, taken on day 0 of AZD1222 vaccination. This chain joins TRBV6-6 and TRBJ1-5; TRBD1 matches 8 bases. DNA of the CDR3: TGTGCCAGCAATGACAGGGGAAATCAGCCCCAGCATTTT. Translated, it gives CASNDRGNQPQHF.